This TCR beta chain was retrieved from a study of read filtering for tumor transcriptome and immune sequencing. At the level of the study: RNA-seq yielded only roughly 75 to 1,300 TCR reads, IR-seq about 3.5 to 10.27 million.

Germline V gene sequence: CDR1 KGHDR, CDR2 SFDVKD. The CDR3 spans 13 residues. V lost 10 bases and J lost 5, with 16 bases in between. This library used approximately 370 ng RNA and molecular barcoded adaptors spanning alpha/delta and beta/gamma chains. TCRdb re-called the reads through MiXCR, storing one row per CDR3 protein. The data contain 130,000 or so distinct CDR3 sequences, over 10% of them singletons. This clonotype was detected ten times or more. Sequencing was performed on a population of CD138-negative cells sorted from bone marrow. This TCR was recovered from a donor aged 40 or over with multiple myeloma. The chain combines TRBV24-1 with TRBJ1-1; TRBD1 might be the D (5 bases). The CDR3 sequence: CATKRGDRTEAFF. CDR3 bases: TGTGCCACAAAGAGGGGAGATCGGACTGAAGCTTTCTTT.